The 29 T cell receptor beta chains below come from one sample, sequenced in a study of blood T cell repertoires in COVID-19. Clones were read by immunoSEQ multiplex PCR, and TCRdb kept only the in-frame ones, dropping some. Among about 70,000 clones listed, around 85% were seen once. Material: peripheral blood. Every receptor here comes from a man older than 75 with acute or convalescent COVID-19.

The CDR3 DNA is TGTGCCAGCAGTGGAGGGCTTGCCCGCGAGCAGTACTTC. Protein sequence: CASSGGLAREQYF. The chain is built from TRBV2 and TRBJ2-7; the D gene is possibly TRBD2 (5 bases). Germline-derived CDR1 and CDR2 are SNHLY and FYNNEI. The CDR3 spans 13 residues. Trimming pared 4 bases from V and 6 bases from J, leaving 13 bases between. The full variable domain, its missing parts supplied by reference TRBV2 and TRBJ2-7, is EPEVTQTPSHQVTQMGQEVILRCVPISNHLYFYWYRQILGQKVEFLVSFYNNEISEKSEIFDDQFSVERPDGSNFTLKIRSTKLEDSAMYFCASSGGLAREQYFGPGTRLTVT.

The CDR3 sequence is CASSIGRTPGGLFF. CDR3 DNA: TGTGCCAGTAGTATCGGTCGTACCCCAGGAGGACTGTTTTTT. The chain has TRBV19 and TRBJ1-4; D remains unclear. This CDR3 is 14 amino acids long. Germline lookup yields CDR1 LNHDA and CDR2 SQIVND (reference sequence). V lost 3 bases and J 13 bases, leaving 18 bases between the germline ends.

The chain joins TRBV27 to TRBJ2-1; 14 bases are shared with TRBD2. The J segment lost 6 bases and the V segment lost 1 base, leaving 14 bases of the junction unmatched. The CDR3 extends over 20 amino acids. Per the germline V gene, CDR1 is MNHEY and CDR2 is SMNVEV (reference sequence). The CDR3 sequence: CASSLWEGLAGVSTVNEQFF. For the CDR3, the DNA is TGTGCCAGCAGTTTATGGGAGGGACTAGCGGGAGTCTCAACGGTCAATGAGCAGTTCTTC.

The V and J genes are TRBV29-1 and TRBJ1-1, with TRBD1 matching over 9 bases. V was pared by 4 bases and J by 5 bases, with 5 bases of the junction left unmatched. The CDR3 runs 13 residues. Germline CDR1 SQVTM, CDR2 ANQGSEA. The CDR3 sequence: CSVVGQGGTEAFF. CDR3 coding DNA: TGCAGCGTTGTGGGACAGGGAGGGACTGAAGCTTTCTTT. The full variable domain, completed using reference TRBV29-1 and TRBJ1-1, is SAVISQKPSRDICQRGTSLTIQCQVDSQVTMMFWYRQQPGQSLTLIATANQGSEATYESGFVIDKFPISRPNLTFSTLTVSNMSPEDSSIYLCSVVGQGGTEAFFGQGTRLTVV.

The chain has TRBV27 and TRBJ1-4; 11 positions match TRBD1. V trimming: 5 bases; J trimming: 0 bases; junction bases outside the gene matches: 8. This CDR3 is built from 18 residues. Germline-derived CDR1 and CDR2 are MNHEY and SMNVEV (reference sequence). The CDR3 is CASSPRTGGGTTNEKLFF. CDR3 coding DNA: TGTGCCAGCAGTCCACGGACAGGGGGCGGTACAACTAATGAAAAACTGTTTTTT. The whole variable domain, filled in from reference TRBV27 and TRBJ1-4, reads EAQVTQNPRYLITVTGKKLTVTCSQNMNHEYMSWYRQDPGLGLRQIYYSMNVEVTDKGDVPEGYKVSRKEKRNFPLILESPSPNQTSLYFCASSPRTGGGTTNEKLFFGSGTQLSVL.

J is TRBJ1-1 and V is TRBV11-1; D not resolved. From germline, CDR1 is SGHAT and CDR2 FQDESV (reference sequence). The CDR3 has 14 residues. Trimming cost V 1 base and J 1 base, with 7 bases left between them. The CDR3, as DNA: TGTGCCAGCAGCTTAGACCTGGCGAACACTGAAGCTTTCTTT. It is translated as CASSLDLANTEAFF.

This chain uses TRBV19 with TRBJ2-3; 11 nucleotides agree with TRBD1. The CDR3 is made up of 15 amino acids. The V and J ends lost 4 bases and 5 bases, in that order; junction bases with no gene match: 5. Germline loops: CDR1 LNHDA, CDR2 SQIVND (reference sequence). The CDR3 DNA sequence: TGTGCCAGTAGTACGGGACAGGGGGTAATAGATACGCAGTATTTT. Translating gives CASSTGQGVIDTQYF.

The chain links TRBV28 to TRBJ2-3; 8 bases fit TRBD2. The CDR3 is 13 residues long. Germline V gene data show CDR1 as MDHEN and CDR2 as SYDVKM. The V segment lost 6 bases and the J segment 11 bases; nucleotides outside the gene matches: 10. The DNA for the CDR3 is TGTGCCAGCAGGCGGGGACTAGGGCCCTTGCAGTATTTT. Its translation: CASRRGLGPLQYF.

V usage is TRBV4-2 and J usage is TRBJ2-3; 9 positions agree with TRBD1. Germline CDR1 reads LGHNA; CDR2 reads YNFKEQ. The CDR3 runs to 15 residues. Trimming took 7 bases from V and 5 from J; bases not matched to a gene: 10. Here the CDR3 DNA reads TGTGCCAGCAACAGGGGACAGGGAAGGGGAGATACGCAGTATTTT. This sequence encodes CASNRGQGRGDTQYF.

CDR3 sequence: CASSLGDGQGGYGYTF. CDR3 nucleotide sequence: TGTGCCAGCAGCTTAGGGGATGGACAGGGGGGATATGGCTACACCTTC. The chain combines TRBV7-8 with TRBJ1-2; 10 bases agree with TRBD1. The CDR3 extends over 16 amino acids. V trimming: 1 base; J trimming: 5 bases; junction bases outside the gene matches: 7. Germline CDR1 reads SGHVS; CDR2 reads FQNEAQ. The variable domain in full, completed from reference TRBV7-8 and TRBJ1-2, reads GAGVSQSPRYKVAKRGQDVALRCDPISGHVSLFWYQQALGQGPEFLTYFQNEAQLDKSGLPSDRFFAERPEGSVSTLKIQRTQQEDSAVYLCASSLGDGQGGYGYTFGSGTRLTVV.

The chain has TRBV7-9 and TRBJ2-7, with D hard to call. The germline gives CDR1 SEHNR, CDR2 FQNEAQ (reference sequence). This CDR3 is built from 15 residues. V lost 2 bases, J lost 2 bases, and 13 bases lay in between. DNA of the CDR3: TGTGCCAGCAGCTTATCAGGCGCCCTCCCCTACGAGCAGTACTTC. Protein product: CASSLSGALPYEQYF.

This chain links TRBV5-1 with TRBJ2-3, with TRBD2 identical over 11 bases. This CDR3 is 16 amino acids long. V lost 7 bases and J lost 2; bases outside the gene matches: 9. Germline CDR1 and CDR2: SGHRS and YFSETQ. CDR3 nucleotide sequence: TGCGCCAGCGGGGAGGGACTAGCGGAATTCACAGATACGCAGTATTTT. Encoded protein: CASGEGLAEFTDTQYF.

This rearrangement joins TRBV5-1 to TRBJ1-5; 7 bases line up with TRBD1. Unmatched junction bases numbered 2, after V lost 0 bases and J lost 2 bases. Per germline, CDR1 SGHRS and CDR2 YFSETQ. The CDR3 length is 15 residues. CDR3 sequence reads: CASSLEGQGNQPQHF. CDR3 sequence (DNA): TGCGCCAGCAGCTTGGAAGGACAGGGCAATCAGCCCCAGCATTTT.

This rearrangement joins TRBV5-1 to TRBJ2-7; D remains ambiguous. Trimming removed 4 bases at V and 6 bases at J, with 14 bases between. CDR3 size: 13 residues. CDR1 SGHRS and CDR2 YFSETQ come from the germline V gene. CDR3 sequence: CASSAGRFREQYF. CDR3 coding DNA: TGCGCCAGCAGCGCAGGAAGGTTTCGCGAGCAGTACTTC.

This clone was counted a few times. The chain combines TRBV5-4 with TRBJ1-4; D call uncertain. The CDR3 runs to 15 residues. CDR1 is SGHNT and CDR2 is YYREEE in the germline V gene (reference sequence). Trimming pared 4 bases from V and 5 bases from J, leaving 15 bases between. The DNA for the CDR3 is TGTGCCAGCAGCCGTGGGCGAGGGTTAAATGAAAAACTGTTTTTT. It is translated as CASSRGRGLNEKLFF.

The V gene is TRBV19, the J gene TRBJ2-1, with 14 nucleotides matching TRBD2. The junction had 5 bases not matched to a gene; V was cut back by 3 bases and J by 7 bases. The CDR3 runs 16 residues. Germline CDR1 is LNHDA and CDR2 is SQIVND (reference sequence). CDR3 DNA sequence: TGTGCCAGTAGTATCGGGACTAGCGGGAGTTTGAATGAGCAGTTCTTC. Translation: CASSIGTSGSLNEQFF. Using reference TRBV19 and TRBJ2-1 for the parts outside the CDR3, the full variable domain is DGGITQSPKYLFRKEGQNVTLSCEQNLNHDAMYWYRQDPGQGLRLIYYSQIVNDFQKGDIAEGYSVSREKKESFPLTVTSAQKNPTAFYLCASSIGTSGSLNEQFFGPGTRLTVL.

The chain joins TRBV18 to TRBJ1-5; possible D gene TRBD1, 6 bases. Germline values: CDR1 KGHSH, CDR2 LQKENI. The length of the CDR3 is 21 residues. The V and J ends lost 1 base and 2 bases respectively, with 27 bases between them. The CDR3 here is CASSPRRGGHRDTDGNQPQHF. DNA for the CDR3: TGTGCCAGCTCACCACGGAGGGGGGGGCACCGGGACACGGATGGCAATCAGCCCCAGCATTTT.

This CDR3 is CASRGRSGANVLTF. The CDR3 nucleotides read TGTGCCAGCAGGGGGCGCTCTGGGGCCAACGTCCTGACTTTC. The chain links TRBV2 to TRBJ2-6, with D maybe TRBD1 (5 bases). The CDR3 sequence is 14 residues long. The ends were cut back, 6 bases at V and 0 bases at J, with 6 bases in the middle. Germline V gives CDR1 SNHLY, CDR2 FYNNEI.

This chain joins TRBV2 and TRBJ2-1; 14 positions agree with TRBD2. V shed 3 bases, J shed 1 base, and the junction held 5 bases outside the gene matches. This CDR3 spans 18 amino acids. Germline CDR1 reads SNHLY; CDR2 reads FYNNEI. The CDR3 DNA is TGTGCCAGCAGTGAGGCGGGACTAGCGGGAGAGTCCTACAATGAGCAGTTCTTC. It specifies CASSEAGLAGESYNEQFF.

The CDR3 loop reads CATVKAGGRLTDTQYF. The DNA for the CDR3 is TGTGCCACCGTCAAGGCGGGAGGGAGACTCACAGATACGCAGTATTTT. The gene calls are TRBV28 and TRBJ2-3, with TRBD2 matching 9 bases. CDR3 length: 16 amino acids. V dropped 10 bases and J dropped 2; count of bases not matched to a gene: 13. CDR1 and CDR2 (germline): MDHEN, SYDVKM.

CDR3 loop: CASSFFSGRVSTGELFF. The DNA for the CDR3 is TGTGCCAGCAGCTTTTTTAGCGGCAGGGTGTCCACCGGGGAGCTGTTTTTT. The chain links TRBV12-1 to TRBJ2-2; the table's D call, TRBD2, was not checked against the DNA. TRBV12-1 is a pseudogene locus. The CDR3 runs 17 residues.

This chain uses TRBV7-2 with TRBJ2-1; D may be TRBD2 (5 bases). Germline lookup yields CDR1 SGHTA and CDR2 FQGNSA. V lost 5 bases to trimming and J lost 6 bases, with 20 bases between them. This CDR3 region has 16 residues. CDR3 sequence reads: CASSTQLVGSFNEQFF. DNA of the CDR3: TGTGCCAGCAGCACCCAACTAGTCGGGTCTTTCAATGAGCAGTTCTTC. Variable domain in full (rest from reference TRBV7-2 and TRBJ2-1): GAGVSQSPSNKVTEKGKDVELRCDPISGHTALYWYRQSLGQGLEFLIYFQGNSAPDKSGLPSDRFSAERTGGSVSTLTIQRTQQEDSAVYLCASSTQLVGSFNEQFFGPGTRLTVL.

The genes are TRBV12-5 and TRBJ2-5, with 7 bases that match TRBD1. After removal of 0 bases from V and 5 bases from J, the junction contained 21 bases not matched to a gene. The germline V gene has CDR1 LGHNT and CDR2 FRNRAP. This CDR3 has 20 residues. The CDR3 nucleotides are TGTGCTAGTGGTTTGGTCTCAGTTACCCCCAATAGAGGGGGCCGGGAGACCCAGTACTTC. Its translation is CASGLVSVTPNRGGRETQYF.

The chain has TRBV7-9 and TRBJ2-1; D perhaps matches TRBD2 (6 bases). Trimming took off 8 bases at V and 3 bases at J, with 17 bases between the two ends. This CDR3 is 15 amino acids long. Per germline, CDR1 SEHNR and CDR2 FQNEAQ (reference sequence). The CDR3, as DNA: TGTGCCAGCGAGAGGGGAGGCGGGGTCTACAATGAGCAGTTCTTC. It specifies CASERGGGVYNEQFF.

The chain carries TRBV5-1 and TRBJ1-3; the D is unclear. This CDR3 has 17 residues. The V and J ends lost 2 bases and 0 bases respectively, with 15 bases between them. Germline V lookup: CDR1 SGHRS, CDR2 YFSETQ. The CDR3 DNA is TGCGCCAGCAGCTTTGGATCTACAGCCTACTCTGGAAACACCATATATTTT. It encodes CASSFGSTAYSGNTIYF.

In regard to this clone: Compared with germline, one end of the junction differs, possibly owing to a read error. The chain employs TRBV11-3 and TRBJ2-5; D gene unclear. The CDR3 covers 10 residues. Germline V gives CDR1 SGHNT, CDR2 YENEEA. The CDR3 loop is CASHFRVLHF. Written as DNA, the CDR3 is TGTGCCAGCCATTTCCGGGTTTTGCACTTC.

The chain recombines TRBV11-2 with TRBJ2-3; maybe TRBD1 (6 bases). This CDR3 region has 16 residues. The V gene's germline CDR1 is SGHAT and CDR2 FQNNGV. Trimming cost V 6 bases and J 1 base, with 17 bases left between them. CDR3: CASSTDRTPGTDTQYF. The CDR3 region has the DNA TGTGCCAGCAGTACAGACAGGACCCCTGGCACAGATACGCAGTATTTT.

Remarks on this clone: Other nucleotide sequences from this sample produce the same CDR3. The chain recombines TRBV28 with TRBJ2-5; D uncertain. The ends were cut back, 5 bases at V and 4 bases at J, with 5 bases in the middle. The germline CDR1 and CDR2 sequences are MDHEN and SYDVKM. The CDR3 spans 11 residues. Here the CDR3 reads CASSPRETQYF. In DNA, the CDR3 is TGTGCCAGCAGTCCCCGAGAGACCCAGTACTTC.

The V gene is TRBV3-1 (or the pseudogene TRBV3-2), the J gene TRBJ1-1; D perhaps matches TRBD1 (6 bases). In germline, CDR1 is LGHDT, CDR2 YNNKEL (reference sequence). The CDR3 length is 16 residues. Trimming shortened V by 6 bases and J by 4 bases, and 21 bases separated the two germline ends. The CDR3 region has the DNA TGTGCCAGCAGTCCCTTGGGGGGGGGCTGGGGCACTGAAGCTTTCTTT. Its translation: CASSPLGGGWGTEAFF.